This T cell receptor (beta chain) was recorded in a study of T cell repertoires in cytomegalovirus infection. Study information: Public TCR beta signatures provided an indication of both CMV infection and a matching HLA type.

The germline V gene has CDR1 MDHEN and CDR2 SYDVKM. V lost 5 bases and J 2 bases, leaving 12 bases between the germline ends. This CDR3 contains 14 residues. TCRdb re-called the reads through MiXCR, storing one row per CDR3 protein. The table lists 170,000 or so distinct CDR3 sequences, 14% of them singletons. Study results and limitations: Summed frequency of public TCR beta families distinguished CMV carriers with the relevant HLA.

Comments on this clonotype: The antigen is not known.

The clonotype originates from a human donor in good health (CMV status not recorded). Some clones in this sample may be carry-over from other donors' samples. The specimen sequenced was PBMCs. The rearrangement joins TRBV28 to TRBJ2-5; possibly TRBD1 or TRBD2 for D (5 bases each). The chain's CDR3 is CASSDGDLQETQYF. The CDR3 DNA reads TGTGCCAGCAGTGATGGGGACCTTCAAGAGACCCAGTACTTC.